This T cell receptor beta chain was identified in a study of T cell clonotyping in hematopoietic cell transplantation. With 1 base clipped from V and 5 bases from J, the junction kept 4 bases outside the gene matches. CDR3 size: 14 residues. CDR1 is GTSNPN, CDR2 SVGIG, per germline (reference sequence). Profiling relied on immunoSEQ multiplex PCR, and the TCRdb table lists in-frame clones only, not all of them. This sample has around 12,000 clones, with about 91% found just once. The rearrangement links TRBV30 to TRBJ1-4; 7 bases align to TRBD1. The TCR originated in a woman in her forties or fifties in good health. Some clones in this sample may be carry-over from other donors' samples. Sequences were obtained from peripheral blood mononuclear cells. CDR3 nucleotide sequence: TGTGCCTGGAGTGAGACAGGGAACAATGAAAAACTGTTTTTT. The encoded protein is CAWSETGNNEKLFF.